These T cell receptor beta chains were read from a single sample in a study of radiotherapy plus CTLA-4 blockade in lung cancer. The table came from immunoSEQ multiplex PCR; TCRdb's copy has only in-frame clones and leaves some out. The sample shows over 14,000 clones, around 67% of them seen only once. This sample comprised peripheral blood, obtained from a patient treated with radiotherapy plus ipilimumab. These receptors were obtained from a human donor with non-small cell lung cancer whose response to radiotherapy plus ipilimumab could not be evaluated. Both conserved end residues are trimmed from each CDR3.

AISATGSNTGELF	TRBV6-1	TRBJ2-2
ASSEDINSPLH	TRBV2	TRBJ1-6
ASSNRDSTDTQY	TRBV6-6	TRBJ2-3
ASSLEPLNTEAF	TRBV5-4	TRBJ1-1
ASSRTESYEQY	TRBV10-1	TRBJ2-7
ASSEGWTEPSTDTQY	TRBV2	TRBJ2-3
RGGWGTLGTEAF	TRBV29-1	TRBJ1-1
AIRKVGTSGRTSYNEQF	TRBV10-3	TRBJ2-1
ASRRTGSSTDTQY	TRBV10-1	TRBJ2-3
ASSAMRQGGYTEAF	TRBV7-2	TRBJ1-1
ASSLRAGDTDR	TRBV7-3	TRBJ2-4
ASSLTGDTQY	TRBV5-1	TRBJ2-3
ASSLGGQATEAF	TRBV5-1	TRBJ1-1
ASSLEAGLQETQY	TRBV5-1	TRBJ2-5
ASSLLGQGTGNSPLH	TRBV27	TRBJ1-6
ASSPRTGGTEAF	TRBV5-4	TRBJ1-1
ASSQEATRNTEAF	TRBV4-3	TRBJ1-1
ALQGFMNTEAF	TRBV30	TRBJ1-1
ACRRGGSNYGYT	TRBV30	TRBJ1-2
ASSIDNPGANVLT	TRBV28	TRBJ2-6
ASSLWGTGGPLNTEAF	TRBV5-1	TRBJ1-1
ANQTGGTEAF	TRBV27	TRBJ1-1
ASSYNYGYT	TRBV25-1	TRBJ1-2
ASRPPGRKSDTQY	TRBV12-2	TRBJ2-3
ASIRGGSTDTQY	TRBV6-1	TRBJ2-3
ASSLGSGGNNEQF	TRBV11-2	TRBJ2-1
ASSSLGLAGGPMADTQY	TRBV5-6	TRBJ2-3
ASTRTVQETQY	TRBV28	TRBJ2-5
ASSPGTGGVREQF	TRBV18	TRBJ2-1
ASSESQGSGNQPQH	TRBV6-1	TRBJ1-5
ASRDPGGSGTQY	TRBV2	TRBJ2-5